These T cell receptor beta chains were read from a single sample in a study of OX40 agonist ivuxolimab in advanced cancers. Data came from immunoSEQ multiplex PCR; TCRdb stores just in-frame clones and leaves some out. The profile shows roughly 89,000 clones, 90% of them singletons. The source material was CD4+ or CD8+ T cells sorted from blood, sampled in a trial of the OX40 agonist ivuxolimab. These receptors were taken from an adult with an advanced solid tumor such as melanoma, head and neck, liver or kidney cancer. CDR3s include the opening cysteine and the closing phenylalanine or tryptophan. Each record gives: V gene, J gene, CDR3 protein.

V: TRBV27
J: TRBJ2-7
CDR3: CASSPGPHRDPTGGLGYEQYF

V: TRBV7-9
J: TRBJ2-7
CDR3: CASSGPYEQYF

V: TRBV19
J: TRBJ1-5
CDR3: CASSISSGLSNQPQHF

V: TRBV6-4
J: TRBJ1-2
CDR3: CASSDGDYGYTF

V: TRBV5-1
J: TRBJ1-1
CDR3: CASSLGGIEAFF

V: TRBV5-5
J: TRBJ2-2
CDR3: CASSGWDTGELFF

V: TRBV28
J: TRBJ2-3
CDR3: CASSLSYMGGRAADTQYF

V: TRBV13
J: TRBJ1-3
CDR3: CASSMTGKGNTIYF

V: TRBV28
J: TRBJ2-7
CDR3: CASSSPLAGAYEQYF

V: TRBV19
J: TRBJ2-5
CDR3: CARRWETQYF

V: TRBV20-1
J: TRBJ2-5
CDR3: CSAGHLETQYF

V: TRBV30
J: TRBJ1-5
CDR3: CAWSAQGNQPQHF

V: TRBV2
J: -
CDR3: CASSLTGGSYEQYF

V: TRBV27
J: TRBJ2-2
CDR3: CASSLRTGDSTGELFF

V: TRBV10-2
J: TRBJ2-5
CDR3: CASSDIRTTPQETQYF

V: TRBV30
J: TRBJ2-1
CDR3: CAWSVGGSREQFF

V: TRBV14
J: TRBJ1-5
CDR3: CASSQERDQPQHF

V: TRBV11-1
J: TRBJ2-5
CDR3: CASSLGLTDGYRETQYF

V: TRBV7-9
J: TRBJ2-5
CDR3: CASSFSPGTTQETQYF

V: TRBV10-1
J: TRBJ2-1
CDR3: CASSERLAPNEQFF

V: TRBV6-5
J: TRBJ1-1
CDR3: CASTTPGVNTEAFF

V: TRBV7-9
J: TRBJ2-7
CDR3: CASSFRGIGDEQYF

V: TRBV29-1
J: TRBJ2-2
CDR3: CSVAGHAAGELFF

V: TRBV7-6
J: TRBJ2-1
CDR3: CASSFTRNRTSAKGNEQFF

V: TRBV7-9
J: TRBJ2-1
CDR3: CASSPIAGGLDEQFF

V: TRBV7-8
J: TRBJ1-2
CDR3: CASSLAGRTLYGYTF

V: TRBV5-8
J: TRBJ2-5
CDR3: CASSLFQVLSLRETQYF

V: TRBV27
J: TRBJ1-5
CDR3: CASSDYSNQPQHF

V: TRBV19
J: TRBJ1-1
CDR3: CASTNRPVTEAFF

V: TRBV10-3
J: TRBJ2-1
CDR3: CASSSVSEQFF

V: TRBV28
J: TRBJ2-5
CDR3: CASSFTTGRETQYF

V: TRBV5-4
J: TRBJ2-1
CDR3: CATQRLPDRAEQFF

V: TRBV13
J: TRBJ2-6
CDR3: CASSQQGSGANVLTF

V: TRBV7-2
J: TRBJ2-2
CDR3: CASSQAGRLGVTGELFF

V: TRBV11-3
J: TRBJ1-1
CDR3: CASSLQSGDTEAFF

V: TRBV11-3
J: TRBJ2-1
CDR3: CASSLGWLAGGIDYNEQFF

V: TRBV25-1
J: TRBJ2-5
CDR3: CASSPTTYTVPHETQYF

V: TRBV4-1
J: TRBJ1-1
CDR3: CASSRERGVNTEAFF

V: TRBV4-1
J: TRBJ2-5
CDR3: CASSHNQGAWETQYF

V: TRBV5-4
J: TRBJ2-3
CDR3: CASSGIAGASTDTQYF

V: TRBV5-1
J: TRBJ2-7
CDR3: CASSRQREGPGEQYF

V: TRBV19
J: TRBJ2-1
CDR3: CASSIGTSIVGEQFF

V: TRBV7-3
J: TRBJ2-1
CDR3: CASSLKGGLAGFDEQFF